The T cell receptor (beta chain) described here comes from a study of T-cell reconstitution after alpha-beta-depleted transplantation in children. Library preparation (for TCRbeta) was performed with unique molecular identifiers. Using its own MiXCR run on the PCR reads, TCRdb lists one record per CDR3 protein. The sample carries approximately 3,100 distinct CDR3 sequences, about an eighth recorded once. V lost 4 bases, J lost 5 bases, and 15 bases lay in between. Germline V gives CDR1 SEHNR, CDR2 FQNEAQ (reference sequence). CDR3 length equals 15 residues. This clonotype was seen repeatedly, ten times or more.

The receptor comes from a patient aged 2 to 9 who had a stem cell transplant for inherited bone marrow failure, so the T cells may come from the graft donor. This chain connects TRBV7-9 to TRBJ1-5; the D gene is possibly TRBD1 (5 bases). The source was PBMCs, mostly from graft donor cells, collected 360 days after TCRalphabeta/CD19-depleted stem cell transplant. The CDR3 sequence is CASSSGGGAYQPQHF. The CDR3 bases are TGTGCCAGCAGCTCGGGGGGAGGGGCTTATCAGCCCCAGCATTTT.